This is a list of T cell receptor beta chains from one sample in a study of blood T cell repertoires in COVID-19. Profiling relied on immunoSEQ multiplex PCR, and the TCRdb table lists in-frame clones only, not all of them. The table includes a few hundred thousand clones, 75% to 90% detected once. What was sequenced was peripheral blood. These TCRs come from a young woman with active or convalescent COVID-19. Both conserved end residues are part of each CDR3. Clone size is shown for a subset of rows, as once, few, many or a class of expanded clone.

v_gene: TRBV19; abundance: NA; CDR3aa: CASSIRVVAGRGNEQFF
v_gene: TRBV7-2; abundance: NA; CDR3aa: CASSQDRGNYGYTF
v_gene: TRBV19; abundance: NA; CDR3aa: CASSIDLRGGQGTDQPQHF
v_gene: TRBV5-6; abundance: once; CDR3aa: CASSRSLSSYEQYF
v_gene: TRBV6-5; abundance: NA; CDR3aa: CASSPREGETQYF
v_gene: TRBV15; abundance: NA; CDR3aa: CATSRGIQQGPARGYTF
v_gene: TRBV5-1; abundance: NA; CDR3aa: CASSSNRAPTDTQYF
v_gene: TRBV27; abundance: NA; CDR3aa: CASSDPLAVSVFVGAETQYF
v_gene: TRBV6-2/TRBV6-3; abundance: NA; CDR3aa: CASSSQTGQANQPQHF
v_gene: TRBV27; abundance: NA; CDR3aa: CASSAAGDRITDTQYF
v_gene: TRBV28; abundance: NA; CDR3aa: CASSPTGHTEAFF
v_gene: TRBV19; abundance: NA; CDR3aa: CASSPRPGRDTEAFF
v_gene: TRBV5-1; abundance: NA; CDR3aa: CASSLEGASYNEQFF
v_gene: TRBV29-1; abundance: NA; CDR3aa: CSVGKQTYNEQFF